These 4 T cell receptor beta chains were all obtained from the same sample, sequenced in a study of regulatory and conventional T cells in RAG deficiency. Genomic DNA came from blood conventional CD4+ T cells gated CD25-low CD127-high. Profiling relied on immunoSEQ multiplex PCR, and the TCRdb table lists in-frame clones only, not all of them. The data contain 7,000 to 9,500 clones, around 94% of them seen just once; the ten biggest clones take up 1.4%. What was sequenced was CD4+ effector T cells sorted from blood. All receptors derive from a human donor with RAG deficiency presenting as severe combined immunodeficiency.

V is TRBV4-2 and J is TRBJ1-1, with TRBD1 as a possible D gene (6 bases). The CDR3 is made up of 14 amino acids. Trimming left V 1 base short and J 7 bases short, with 13 bases between. In germline, CDR1 is LGHNA, CDR2 YNFKEQ. The CDR3 here is CASSQGWGAIEAFF. The CDR3 bases are TGTGCCAGCAGCCAAGGGTGGGGGGCGATTGAAGCTTTCTTT.

The chain is built from TRBV7-2 and TRBJ2-5; possible D gene TRBD1, 6 bases. Looked up from germline, CDR1 is SGHTA and CDR2 is FQGNSA. Trimming pared 0 bases from V and 7 bases from J, leaving 15 bases between. The CDR3 extends over 15 amino acids. In DNA, the CDR3 is TGTGCCAGCAGCTTAGCGGGGGCTAGGAAGGGGACCCAGTACTTC. Its protein product is CASSLAGARKGTQYF.

The gene calls are TRBV4-3 and TRBJ2-3; no firm D call. Germline V lookup: CDR1 LGHNA, CDR2 YSLEER. The CDR3 sequence is 15 residues long. V lost 1 base, J lost 0 bases, and 8 bases lay in between. CDR3 amino acids: CASSQVTASTDTQYF. CDR3 sequence (DNA): TGCGCCAGCAGCCAAGTAACAGCTAGCACAGATACGCAGTATTTT.

This chain links TRBV9 with TRBJ2-5, with D possibly matching TRBD1 (7 bases). Germline CDR1 reads SGDLS; CDR2 reads YYNGEE. The CDR3 runs 14 residues. V was cut by 0 bases and J by 5 bases, with 11 bases left in between. The CDR3 is CASSVGQGGETQYF. For the CDR3, the DNA is TGTGCCAGCAGCGTAGGACAGGGAGGCGAGACCCAGTACTTC.